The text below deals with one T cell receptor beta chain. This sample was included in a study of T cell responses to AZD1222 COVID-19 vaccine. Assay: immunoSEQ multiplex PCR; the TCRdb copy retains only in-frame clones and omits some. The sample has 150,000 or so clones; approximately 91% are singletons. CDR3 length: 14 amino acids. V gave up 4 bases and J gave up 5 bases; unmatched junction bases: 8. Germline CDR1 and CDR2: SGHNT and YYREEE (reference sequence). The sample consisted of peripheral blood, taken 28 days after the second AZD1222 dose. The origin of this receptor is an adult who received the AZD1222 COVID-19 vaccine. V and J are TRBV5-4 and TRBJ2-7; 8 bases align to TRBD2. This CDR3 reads CASSPRGLVDEQYF. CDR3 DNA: TGTGCCAGCAGCCCTCGGGGACTAGTGGACGAGCAGTACTTC. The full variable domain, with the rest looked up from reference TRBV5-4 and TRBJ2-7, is ETGVTQSPTHLIKTRGQQVTLRCSSQSGHNTVSWYQQALGQGPQFIFQYYREEENGRGNFPPRFSGLQFPNYSSELNVNALELDDSALYLCASSPRGLVDEQYFGPGTRLTVT.